This T cell receptor (beta chain) came from a study of T cell responses to AZD1222 COVID-19 vaccine. General observations from the study: Vaccine-associated CD4 TCRs ranged over spike, dominating at 160-218 and 743-854. Reportedly, nearly half of unique spike TCRs recognized epitopes outside B.1.351/B.1.1.7 mutations. Most donors were white British and more were female, and clonal diversity was possibly underestimated.

Germline V CDR1 and CDR2: MNHEY, SVGEGT. Trimming shortened V by 0 bases and J by 0 bases, and 6 bases separated the two germline ends. The CDR3 has 15 amino acids. Profiled with immunoSEQ multiplex PCR; TCRdb holds only in-frame clones, not every one. The sample shows around 96,000 clones, roughly 88% of them seen only once. About this clone: The antigen is undetermined.

The input for sequencing was peripheral blood, taken on day 0 of AZD1222 vaccination. The receptor comes from an adult in good health. The gene calls are TRBV6-2 or TRBV6-3 and TRBJ2-1; D gene unclear. The CDR3 DNA is TGTGCCAGCAGTTACTCGCAAAGCTCCTACAATGAGCAGTTCTTC. This codes for CASSYSQSSYNEQFF.